What follows are 3 T cell receptor beta chains derived from one specimen sequenced in a study of OX40 agonist ivuxolimab in advanced cancers. Assay used: immunoSEQ multiplex PCR; TCRdb lists only in-frame clones, some missing. The sample gives 52,000 or so clones, 84% of which show up once; 4.6% is in the top ten. The sequencing used CD4+ or CD8+ T cells sorted from blood, collected in a trial of the OX40 agonist ivuxolimab. The receptor set was obtained from an adult with an advanced solid tumor such as melanoma, head and neck, liver or kidney cancer.

The CDR3 DNA follows: TGTGCCACCGGGGGGGGTTGGGACGAGCAGTACTTC. It codes for CATGGGWDEQYF. The rearrangement uses TRBV10-3 and TRBJ2-7; 8 bases fit TRBD2. The germline gives CDR1 ENHRY, CDR2 SYGVKD. The J segment lost 5 bases and the V segment lost 10 bases, leaving 7 bases of the junction unmatched. The CDR3 is 12 residues long.

This clone has only a few counts. This chain uses TRBV27 with TRBJ2-7; D gene unclear. Trimming cost V 6 bases and J 5 bases, with 20 bases left between them. The germline V gene has CDR1 MNHEY and CDR2 SMNVEV (reference sequence). The CDR3 sequence is 15 residues long. As DNA, the CDR3 is TGTGCCAGCAGCCCTCTCCAAGGTTCCCTCCACGAGCAGTACTTC. Its translation is CASSPLQGSLHEQYF.

This rearrangement joins TRBV6-4 to TRBJ2-3; either TRBD1 or TRBD2 may supply D (5 bases each). Between the trimmed V and J ends, which lost 3 bases and 6 bases, there was a span of 10 bases. Germline CDR1 reads MRHNA; CDR2 reads SNTAGT. This CDR3 has 13 amino acids. DNA for the CDR3: TGTGCCAGCAGTGATCGATGGGGGGATACGCAGTATTTT. Translated: CASSDRWGDTQYF.